One sample yielded the 32 T cell receptor beta chains listed below, sequenced in a study of glioma-infiltrating T cells. The iRepertoire nested amplicon-rescue multiplex PCR amplified TCR alpha and beta CDR3s from RNA. TCRdb recomputed calls from the multiplex PCR reads with MiXCR, one row per CDR3 protein. The table has roughly 40,000 distinct CDR3 sequences, about a fifth seen once; the top ten hold roughly 7%. Material for sequencing was glioma tissue, nonneoplastic brain tissue, or PBMCs (not recorded which). The origin of the receptors is a human donor with low-grade glioma or glioblastoma, undergoing nonglioma brain surgery, or in good health (not recorded which).

The gene calls are TRBV11-2 and TRBJ2-5, with a weak D call TRBD1 (5 bases). This CDR3 region has 16 residues. Trimming left V 0 bases short and J 1 base short, with 12 bases between. Per germline, CDR1 SGHAT and CDR2 FQNNGV. CDR3: CASSLEGQALQETQYF. The CDR3 region has the DNA TGTGCCAGCAGCTTAGAGGGGCAGGCACTCCAAGAGACCCAGTACTTC.

This clonotype was picked up one time. The chain recombines TRBV7-9 with TRBJ2-5; TRBD1 aligns across 9 bases. The germline CDR1 and CDR2 sequences are SEHNR and FQNEAQ (reference sequence). V was pared by 0 bases and J by 4 bases, with 3 bases of the junction left unmatched. CDR3 size: 15 residues. The CDR3 DNA is TGTGCCAGCAGCTTAGCGCGACAGGGGGGAGAGACCCAGTACTTC. Protein: CASSLARQGGETQYF.

This clonotype is medium-sized within its sample. This rearrangement joins TRBV6-6 to TRBJ2-1, with 9 bases aligning to TRBD1. The germline V gene has CDR1 MNHNY and CDR2 SVGAGI (reference sequence). Trimming at V came to 0 bases and at J to 3 bases, leaving 0 bases not matched to a gene. CDR3 size: 15 residues. In nucleotides, the CDR3 is TGTGCCAGCAGTTACTCGGGACAGGGCTACAATGAGCAGTTCTTC. Translating it yields CASSYSGQGYNEQFF.

This clonotype showed up just a few times. A much larger clone lies a single base off, so this may be a read error. A read error is likely, as this CDR3 ends without the conserved phenylalanine or tryptophan. The chain joins TRBV6-5 to TRBJ1-2; no clear D. The germline gives CDR1 MNHEY, CDR2 SVGAGI. Deletions cut 0 bases from V and 4 bases from J, with 15 bases between. The CDR3 has 16 amino acids. CDR3 region: CASSYSAGRTVYGYTL. CDR3 DNA sequence: TGTGCCAGCAGTTACTCGGCCGGCCGCACCGTCTATGGCTACACCCTC.

In regard to this clonotype: Being one base from a much bigger clone, this may be a read error. No conserved phenylalanine or tryptophan is present at the end of the CDR3, so a read error is the likely explanation. The chain uses TRBV5-1 and TRBJ2-3; 8 nucleotides align to TRBD1. V lost 9 bases, J lost 0 bases, and 12 bases stayed unmatched. CDR1 is SGHRS and CDR2 is YFSETQ in the germline V gene. The CDR3 covers 16 residues. The CDR3 DNA is TGCGCCACCGCTAGACAGGGGTCCTCTAGCACAGATACGCAGTATTCT. Protein: CATARQGSSSTDTQYS.

This clonotype ranks as medium-sized (0.01 to 0.1%). V usage is TRBV28 and J usage is TRBJ1-5; D is undetermined. Germline CDR1 reads MDHEN; CDR2 reads SYDVKM. The V and J ends lost 6 bases and 4 bases respectively, with 7 bases between them. This CDR3 region has 12 residues. Here the CDR3 DNA reads TGTGCCAGCAGGCAGGCGAATCAGCCCCAGCATTTT. It yields the protein CASRQANQPQHF. Using reference TRBV28 and TRBJ1-5 for the parts outside the CDR3, the full variable domain is DVKVTQSSRYLVKRTGEKVFLECVQDMDHENMFWYRQDPGLGLRLIYFSYDVKMKEKGDIPEGYSVSREKKERFSLILESASTNQTSMYLCASRQANQPQHFGDGTRLSIL.

As for this clonotype: A much larger clone differs from this one at a single base, so this may be a read error. The rearrangement joins TRBV10-3 to TRBJ2-7; D gene unclear. Germline lookup yields CDR1 ENHRY and CDR2 SYGVKD. CDR3 length: 12 residues. The CDR3 DNA follows: TGTGCCATCAGTGGGGGTATAGTCAACACAGCCTTC. This codes for CAISGGIVNTAF.

As regards this clonotype: One end of the junction varies from germline; a read error may be responsible. This chain uses TRBV2 with TRBJ1-1; a weak D match, TRBD1 (5 bases). This CDR3 has 16 residues. The germline V gene encodes CDR1 SNHLY and CDR2 FYNNEI. In nucleotides, the CDR3 is TGTGCCAGCAGTGAAGCGGGGGAAGGAACGAACACTAAAGCTTTCTTT. Translation: CASSEAGEGTNTKAFF. Drawing the rest from reference TRBV2 and TRBJ1-1, the complete variable domain is EPEVTQTPSHQVTQMGQEVILRCVPISNHLYFYWYRQILGQKVEFLVSFYNNEISEKSEIFDDQFSVERPDGSNFTLKIRSTKLEDSAMYFCASSEAGEGTNTKAFFGQGTRLTVV.

This clonotype was counted many times. The chain is built from TRBV6-1 and TRBJ1-6; D remains unclear. The ends were cut back, 4 bases at V and 6 bases at J, with 7 bases in the middle. The CDR3 consists of 13 residues. From germline, CDR1 is MNHNS and CDR2 SASEGT. The CDR3, as DNA: TGTGCCAGCAGTGGGGGTTTTAATTCACCCCTCCACTTT. Encoded protein: CASSGGFNSPLHF.

This clonotype was counted ten times or more. This rearrangement joins TRBV28 to TRBJ2-3, with D maybe TRBD2 (6 bases). The CDR3 has 14 amino acids. CDR1 is MDHEN and CDR2 is SYDVKM in the germline V gene. V was shortened by 7 bases and J by 3 bases, with 14 bases between the two germline ends. The CDR3 nucleotides are TGTGCCAGCACTCCGGGGGTCGGAACAGATACGCAGTATTTT. The encoded protein is CASTPGVGTDTQYF.

The table lists this clonotype with many counts. CDR3 in amino acids: CASSRRLEGEQYF. The CDR3 DNA follows: TGTGCCAGCAGTCGTAGGTTGGAGGGCGAGCAGTACTTC. The chain joins TRBV7-9 to TRBJ2-7, with D possibly TRBD2 on 6 matching bases. V was cut by 6 bases and J by 6 bases, with 15 bases left in between. This CDR3 is 13 amino acids long. Looked up from germline, CDR1 is SEHNR and CDR2 is FQNEAQ (reference sequence).

This clonotype was observed many times. The genes are TRBV2 and TRBJ2-3; D gene unclear. The germline CDR1 and CDR2 sequences are SNHLY and FYNNEI. The V end was cut by 7 bases, the J end by 4 bases, with 6 bases between. This CDR3 is 11 amino acids long. CDR3 residues: CASTLSDTQYF. Here the CDR3 DNA reads TGTGCCAGCACCCTTTCAGATACGCAGTATTTT.

This clonotype was recorded many times. The rearrangement links TRBV7-2 to TRBJ2-3, with 8 bases aligning to TRBD1. Germline CDR1 reads SGHTA; CDR2 reads FQGNSA. V trimming: 5 bases; J trimming: 5 bases; junction bases outside the gene matches: 9. This CDR3 region has 15 residues. CDR3 in amino acids: CASSRTGGLLDTQYF. The CDR3 DNA reads TGTGCCAGCAGCCGAACAGGGGGATTATTAGATACGCAGTATTTT.

Turning to this clonotype: One end of the junction fails to match germline, which may point to a read error. V usage is TRBV19 and J usage is TRBJ1-1, with TRBD1 as a possible D gene (6 bases). Germline V gives CDR1 LNHDA, CDR2 SQIVND (reference sequence). CDR3 length: 13 amino acids. The CDR3 DNA reads TGTGCCAGTTCCAGGGGAGGGAACACTCAAGCTTTCTTT. Its protein product is CASSRGGNTQAFF.

Concerning this clonotype: With a much larger clone just one base away, this may be a read error. The chain joins TRBV5-4 to TRBJ1-1, with D possibly being TRBD1 (6 bases). Germline CDR1 SGHNT, CDR2 YYREEE (reference sequence). There are 13 residues in the CDR3. Written as DNA, the CDR3 is TGTGCCAGCAGCTTGCCCGGGGGCACTAAAGCTTTCTTT. Protein: CASSLPGGTKAFF.

This clonotype was found a few times. The V and J genes are TRBV2 and TRBJ2-5; tentatively, D is TRBD1 (5 bases). Germline lookup yields CDR1 SNHLY and CDR2 FYNNEI. V lost 5 bases, J lost 4 bases, and 17 bases lay in between. The CDR3 has 15 residues. This CDR3 reads CASSRTSRDLETQYF. CDR3 DNA sequence: TGTGCCAGCAGTCGGACCTCCAGGGATCTAGAGACCCAGTACTTC.

The chain employs TRBV19 and TRBJ2-5; D unclear. CDR3 length: 14 amino acids. From germline, CDR1 is LNHDA and CDR2 SQIVND (reference sequence). Trimming removed 3 bases at V and 5 bases at J, with 13 bases between. The CDR3: CASSIPGRLETQYF. The CDR3 nucleotides read TGTGCCAGTAGTATCCCGGGCAGACTGGAGACCCAGTACTTC.

This clonotype qualifies as medium-sized. The rearrangement links TRBV20-1 to TRBJ1-5; perhaps TRBD1 as D (5 bases). Germline lookup yields CDR1 DFQATT and CDR2 SNEGSKA (reference sequence). The V gene lost 3 bases and the J gene lost 5 bases, with 11 bases spanning the gap. CDR3 length equals 13 residues. The chain's CDR3 is CSASFRVDQPQHF. As DNA, the CDR3 is TGCAGTGCTAGTTTCAGGGTCGATCAGCCCCAGCATTTT.

In this sample, this clonotype turned up many times. This chain links TRBV18 with TRBJ1-1; D gene ambiguous. The CDR3 loop spans 14 amino acids. The V gene's germline CDR1 is KGHSH and CDR2 LQKENI. V was shortened by 0 bases and J by 1 base, with 6 bases between the two germline ends. CDR3 sequence: CASSPPAANTEAFF. CDR3 nucleotide sequence: TGTGCCAGCTCACCACCGGCGGCGAACACTGAAGCTTTCTTT. The full variable domain, its missing parts supplied by reference TRBV18 and TRBJ1-1, is NAGVMQNPRHLVRRRGQEARLRCSPMKGHSHVYWYRQLPEEGLKFMVYLQKENIIDESGMPKERFSAEFPKEGPSILRIQQVVRGDSAAYFCASSPPAANTEAFFGQGTRLTVV.

Regarding this clonotype: A read error is possible here, since a much larger clone lies one base away. The V and J genes are TRBV3-1 and TRBJ1-5; a weak D match, TRBD1 (6 bases). The CDR3 spans 14 residues. Trimming stripped 5 bases from V and 9 bases from J, with 17 bases between. Germline V gene sequence: CDR1 LGHDT, CDR2 YNNKEL (reference sequence). The CDR3 DNA reads TGTGCCAGCAGCAGGGGGATCAGCGTGCGGCCCCAGCATTTT. Translating gives CASSRGISVRPQHF.

This clonotype was counted ten times or more. The CDR3, as DNA: TGTGCCAGCAGCTCGAGTACCATGGGTACCGGGGAGCTGTTTTTT. Translated: CASSSSTMGTGELFF. This chain links TRBV7-7 with TRBJ2-2; D remains unclear. This CDR3 has 15 amino acids. V dropped 4 bases and J dropped 5 bases, with 14 bases sitting between them. CDR1 is SSHAT, CDR2 FNYEAQ, per germline (reference sequence).

Of note for this clonotype: This could be a read error, since a much larger clone is one nucleotide away. The CDR3 DNA reads TGTGCCAGCAGTTATTCAGGGGGAGGAAGTGAGCAGTTCTTC. It translates to CASSYSGGGSEQFF. This chain joins TRBV6-1 and TRBJ2-1, with D possibly TRBD1 on 7 matching bases. V was cut by 5 bases and J by 9 bases, with 17 bases left in between. CDR3 size: 14 residues. Germline V gene sequence: CDR1 MNHNS, CDR2 SASEGT.

This clonotype was counted at least ten times. The V and J genes are TRBV12-3 or TRBV12-4 and TRBJ2-7, with D perhaps matching TRBD2 (5 bases). The CDR3 contains 12 residues. Trimming shortened V by 9 bases and J by 5 bases, and 14 bases separated the two germline ends. As DNA, the CDR3 is TGTGCCAGTTGGGGAGACGAGCACGAGCAGTACTTC. Translating gives CASWGDEHEQYF.

On this clonotype: A read error may explain this, as a much larger clone is one base away. The rearrangement joins TRBV19 to TRBJ1-1; the D gene is possibly TRBD1 (5 bases). From germline, CDR1 is LNHDA and CDR2 SQIVND (reference sequence). CDR3 length equals 14 residues. Trimming cost V 6 bases and J 1 base, with 12 bases left between them. The DNA of the CDR3 is TGTGCCAGTAGCACCGGGACTTCGAACACTGAAGCTTTCTTT. Protein: CASSTGTSNTEAFF.

This clonotype came up many times. The chain carries TRBV12-3 or TRBV12-4 and TRBJ1-5; no clear D gene. With 5 bases removed from V and 9 bases from J, the gap between germline ends came to 11 bases. The CDR3 contains 12 residues. The CDR3 region has the DNA TGTGCCAGCAGTCCCCATTGGTGGCCCCAGCATTTT. It specifies CASSPHWWPQHF.

In its sample, this clonotype was seen many times. The V call is TRBV9, the J call TRBJ1-1, with 9 bases aligning to TRBD1. The CDR3 has 15 amino acids. Unmatched junction bases numbered 5, after V lost 2 bases and J lost 3 bases. CDR1 and CDR2 from the germline V gene are SGDLS and YYNGEE. The CDR3 loop reads CASSVSGTGHTEAFF. The CDR3 region has the DNA TGTGCCAGCAGCGTCTCCGGGACAGGGCACACTGAAGCTTTCTTT.

At least ten counts were recorded for this clonotype. This chain links TRBV18 with TRBJ1-1; D remains ambiguous. The V gene lost 3 bases and the J gene lost 1 base, with 12 bases spanning the gap. CDR3 length: 15 residues. Germline assignment: CDR1 KGHSH and CDR2 LQKENI. CDR3: CASSPTFVQNTEAFF. The CDR3, as DNA: TGTGCCAGCTCACCGACATTCGTACAGAACACTGAAGCTTTCTTT.

This clonotype has ten or more counts. V usage is TRBV12-3 or TRBV12-4 and J usage is TRBJ1-2; 8 nucleotides agree with TRBD1. V shed 2 bases and J 8 bases; nucleotides not matched to a gene: 10. This CDR3 contains 15 residues. CDR3 loop: CASSLLRSGGDGYTF. In DNA form, the CDR3 reads TGTGCCAGCAGTTTATTACGATCAGGGGGCGACGGCTACACCTTC.

This clonotype has at least ten counts. V gene TRBV28 combines with J gene TRBJ2-3; tentative D call: TRBD1 (5 bases). This CDR3 comprises 16 residues. Trimming removed 4 bases from V and 2 bases from J, with 16 bases in between. Germline CDR1 reads MDHEN; CDR2 reads SYDVKM. The CDR3 coding sequence is TGTGCCAGCAGTTCCCGACAGAAGACCCCCACAGATACGCAGTATTTT. Translating gives CASSSRQKTPTDTQYF.

This clonotype was recorded a few times. The chain uses TRBV29-1 and TRBJ2-7; either TRBD1 or TRBD2 may supply D (6 bases each). The CDR3 loop spans 12 amino acids. The V gene's germline CDR1 is SQVTM and CDR2 ANQGSEA. Trimming left V 5 bases short and J 2 bases short, with 10 bases between. CDR3 in amino acids: CSVYRGPYEQYF. The CDR3 nucleotides read TGCAGCGTTTACCGGGGGCCCTACGAGCAGTACTTC.

This clonotype was seen many times. An end of the junction does not agree with germline; a read error may underlie this. This chain uses TRBV6-1 with TRBJ2-2; TRBD1 might be the D (5 bases). This CDR3 contains 15 residues. In germline, CDR1 is MNHNS, CDR2 SASEGT. CDR3 DNA sequence: TGTGCCATCAGTGCCCTGGACACCGACACCGGGGAGCTGTTTTTT. This encodes CAISALDTDTGELFF.

This clonotype has ten or more counts. The chain carries TRBV6-6 and TRBJ2-5, with D unresolved. Trimming took off 0 bases at V and 5 bases at J, with 13 bases between the two ends. The germline V gene encodes CDR1 MNHNY and CDR2 SVGAGI (reference sequence). This CDR3 region has 15 residues. The CDR3 DNA follows: TGTGCCAGCAGTTACTCGATTGAGACGTTGGAGACCCAGTACTTC. This encodes CASSYSIETLETQYF.